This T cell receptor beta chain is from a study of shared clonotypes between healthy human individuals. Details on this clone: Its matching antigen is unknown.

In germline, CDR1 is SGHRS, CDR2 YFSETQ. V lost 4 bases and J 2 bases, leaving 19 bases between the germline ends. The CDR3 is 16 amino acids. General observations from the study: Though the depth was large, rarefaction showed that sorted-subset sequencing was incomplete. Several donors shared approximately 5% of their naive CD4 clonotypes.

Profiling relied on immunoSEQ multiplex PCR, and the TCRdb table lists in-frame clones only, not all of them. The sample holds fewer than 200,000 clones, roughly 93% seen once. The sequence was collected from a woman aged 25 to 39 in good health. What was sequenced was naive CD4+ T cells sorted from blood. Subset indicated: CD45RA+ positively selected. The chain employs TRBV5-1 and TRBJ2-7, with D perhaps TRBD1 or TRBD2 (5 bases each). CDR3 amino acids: CASSPRGPRATYEQYF. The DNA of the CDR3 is TGCGCCAGCAGCCCCCGGGGCCCGAGGGCTACCTACGAGCAGTACTTC.